One sample yielded the 2 T cell receptor beta chains listed below, sequenced in a study of technical replicates of blood from several donors (dated by TCRdb to 2015 to 2018). The library was prepared using the immunoSEQ multiplex PCR assay. Imported from immuneACCESS, the table was reduced by TCRdb to in-frame sequences with V and J called. These copies leave out some clones; in studies compared against another copy, an unresolved V gene accounts for under half, and the cause of the remainder is not known. For this sample there are 85,000 to 100,000 clones; 80% to 95% appear just once. Jointly, the top ten make up about 0.24% of the sample. The sequenced material came from T cells isolated from PBMCs. The receptor source for this set is a human donor in good health.

This sequence joins TRBV10-1 and TRBJ1-2; weak D call: TRBD1 (6 bases). V gave up 6 bases and J gave up 7 bases, with 15 bases separating them. The CDR3 is 13 amino acids. Germline assignment: CDR1 WNHNN and CDR2 SYGVQD (reference sequence). CDR3 loop: CASSRSGAGGYTF. The CDR3 coding sequence is TGCGCCAGCAGCCGATCAGGGGCAGGTGGCTACACCTTC.

The chain employs TRBV28 and TRBJ2-1; D perhaps matches TRBD1 (6 bases). The CDR3 loop spans 15 amino acids. V lost 2 bases, J lost 0 bases, and 8 bases lay in between. From germline, CDR1 is MDHEN and CDR2 SYDVKM. The CDR3 sequence: CASSLQGSSYNEQFF. CDR3 DNA: TGTGCCAGCAGTTTACAGGGGAGCTCCTACAATGAGCAGTTCTTC.